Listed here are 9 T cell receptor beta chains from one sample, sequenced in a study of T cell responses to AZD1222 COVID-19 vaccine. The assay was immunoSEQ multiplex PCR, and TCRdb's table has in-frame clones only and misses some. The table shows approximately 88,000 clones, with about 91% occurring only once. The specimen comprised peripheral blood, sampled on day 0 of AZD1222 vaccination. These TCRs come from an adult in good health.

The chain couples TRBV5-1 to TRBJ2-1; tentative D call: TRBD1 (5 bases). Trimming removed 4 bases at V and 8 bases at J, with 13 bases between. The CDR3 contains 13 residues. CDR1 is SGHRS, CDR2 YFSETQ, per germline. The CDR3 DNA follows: TGCGCCAGCAGCGGGCAGGGTCTGGATGAGCAGTTCTTC. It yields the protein CASSGQGLDEQFF.

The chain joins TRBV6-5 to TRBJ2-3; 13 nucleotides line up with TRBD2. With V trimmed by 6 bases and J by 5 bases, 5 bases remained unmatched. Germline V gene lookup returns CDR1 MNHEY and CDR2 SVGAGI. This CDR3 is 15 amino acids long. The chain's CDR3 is CASRGLAGELDTQYF. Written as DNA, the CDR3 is TGTGCCAGCAGAGGACTAGCGGGAGAGCTAGATACGCAGTATTTT.

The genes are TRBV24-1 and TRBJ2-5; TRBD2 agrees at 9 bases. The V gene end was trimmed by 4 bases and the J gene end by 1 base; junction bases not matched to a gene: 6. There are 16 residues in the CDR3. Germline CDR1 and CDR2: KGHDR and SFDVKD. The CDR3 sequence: CATSDPGGRGQETQYF. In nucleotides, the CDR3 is TGTGCCACCAGTGACCCGGGCGGGAGGGGCCAAGAGACCCAGTACTTC.

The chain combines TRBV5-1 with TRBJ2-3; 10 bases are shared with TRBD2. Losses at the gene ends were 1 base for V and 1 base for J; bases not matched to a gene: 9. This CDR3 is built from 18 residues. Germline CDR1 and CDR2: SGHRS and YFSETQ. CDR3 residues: CASSLRASGRWGTDTQYF. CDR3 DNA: TGCGCCAGCAGCTTGCGAGCTAGCGGGAGATGGGGCACAGATACGCAGTATTTT.

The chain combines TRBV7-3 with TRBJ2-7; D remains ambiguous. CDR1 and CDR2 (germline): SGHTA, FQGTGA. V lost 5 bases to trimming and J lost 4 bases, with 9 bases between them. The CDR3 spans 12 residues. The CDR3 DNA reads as TGTGCCAGCAGCCCCGCCGGGTACGAGCAGTACTTC. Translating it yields CASSPAGYEQYF.

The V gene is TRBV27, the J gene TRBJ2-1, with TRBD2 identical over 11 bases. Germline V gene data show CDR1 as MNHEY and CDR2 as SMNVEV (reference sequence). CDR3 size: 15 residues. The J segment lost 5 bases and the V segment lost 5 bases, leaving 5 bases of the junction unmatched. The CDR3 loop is CASSPSTSGNNEQFF. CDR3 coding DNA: TGTGCCAGCAGTCCCTCGACTAGCGGGAACAATGAGCAGTTCTTC.

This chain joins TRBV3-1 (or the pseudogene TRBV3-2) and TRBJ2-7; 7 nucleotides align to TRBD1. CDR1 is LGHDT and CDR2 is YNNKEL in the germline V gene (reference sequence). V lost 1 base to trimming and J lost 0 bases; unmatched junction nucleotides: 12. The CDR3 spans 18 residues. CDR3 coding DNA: TGTGCCAGCAGCCAAGGCGCCCGTAAGGGGGCCAGCTCCTACGAGCAGTACTTC. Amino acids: CASSQGARKGASSYEQYF.

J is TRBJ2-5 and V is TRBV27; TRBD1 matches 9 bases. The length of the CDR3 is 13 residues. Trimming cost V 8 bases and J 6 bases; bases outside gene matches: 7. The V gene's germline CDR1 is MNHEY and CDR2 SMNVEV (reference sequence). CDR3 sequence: CASGRTGGQTQYF. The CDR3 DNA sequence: TGTGCCAGCGGAAGAACAGGGGGCCAGACCCAGTACTTC.

The CDR3 loop is CASRQGSETQYF. Written as DNA, the CDR3 is TGTGCCAGCAGGCAGGGTTCCGAGACCCAGTACTTC. The V gene is TRBV6-5, the J gene TRBJ2-5; D is possibly TRBD1 (5 bases). The germline V and J ends were trimmed by 6 bases and 5 bases, with 10 bases remaining between them. This CDR3 is built from 12 residues. Germline values: CDR1 MNHEY, CDR2 SVGAGI.